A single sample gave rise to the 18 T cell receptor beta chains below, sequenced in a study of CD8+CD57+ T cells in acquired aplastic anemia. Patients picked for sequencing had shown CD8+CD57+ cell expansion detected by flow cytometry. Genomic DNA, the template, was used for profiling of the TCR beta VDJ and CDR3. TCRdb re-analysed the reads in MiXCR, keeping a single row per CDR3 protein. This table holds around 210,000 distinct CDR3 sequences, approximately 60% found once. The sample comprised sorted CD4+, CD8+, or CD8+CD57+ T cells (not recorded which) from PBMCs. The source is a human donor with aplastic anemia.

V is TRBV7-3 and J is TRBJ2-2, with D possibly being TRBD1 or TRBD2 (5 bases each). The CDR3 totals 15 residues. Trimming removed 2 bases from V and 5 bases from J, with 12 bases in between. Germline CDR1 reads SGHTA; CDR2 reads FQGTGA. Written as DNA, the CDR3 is TGTGCCAGCAGCTTACTGGGGGATTGGACCGGGGAGCTGTTTTTT. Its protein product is CASSLLGDWTGELFF.

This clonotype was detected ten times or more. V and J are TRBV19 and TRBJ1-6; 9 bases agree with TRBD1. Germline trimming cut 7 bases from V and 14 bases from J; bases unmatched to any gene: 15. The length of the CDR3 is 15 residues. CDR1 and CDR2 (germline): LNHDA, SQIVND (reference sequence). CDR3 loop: CASTPGQGSFWTLHF. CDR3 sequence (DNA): TGTGCCAGTACCCCGGGACAGGGCTCCTTCTGGACCCTCCACTTT.

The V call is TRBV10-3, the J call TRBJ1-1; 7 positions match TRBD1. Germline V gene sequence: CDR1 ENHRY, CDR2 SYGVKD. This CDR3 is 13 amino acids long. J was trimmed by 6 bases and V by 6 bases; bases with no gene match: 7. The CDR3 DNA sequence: TGTGCCATCAGACCCCGACAGGGCCCTGAAGCTTTCTTT. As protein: CAIRPRQGPEAFF.

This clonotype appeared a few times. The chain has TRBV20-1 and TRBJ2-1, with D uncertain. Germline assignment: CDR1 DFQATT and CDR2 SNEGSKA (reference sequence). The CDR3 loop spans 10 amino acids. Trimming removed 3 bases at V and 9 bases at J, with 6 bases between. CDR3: CSASRAEQFF. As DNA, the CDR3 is TGCAGTGCTAGCCGAGCTGAGCAGTTCTTC.

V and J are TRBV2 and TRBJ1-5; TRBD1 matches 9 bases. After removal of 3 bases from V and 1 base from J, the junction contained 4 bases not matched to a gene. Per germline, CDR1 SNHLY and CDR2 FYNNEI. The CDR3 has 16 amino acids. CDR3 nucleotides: TGTGCCAGCAGTGACACGACAGGGGGGAGCAATCAGCCCCAGCATTTT. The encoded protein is CASSDTTGGSNQPQHF.

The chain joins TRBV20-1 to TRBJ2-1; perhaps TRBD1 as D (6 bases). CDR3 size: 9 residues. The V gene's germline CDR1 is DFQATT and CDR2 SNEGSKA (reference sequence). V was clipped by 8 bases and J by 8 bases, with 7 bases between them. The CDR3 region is CSRQDEQFF. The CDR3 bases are TGCAGTCGACAGGATGAGCAGTTCTTC.

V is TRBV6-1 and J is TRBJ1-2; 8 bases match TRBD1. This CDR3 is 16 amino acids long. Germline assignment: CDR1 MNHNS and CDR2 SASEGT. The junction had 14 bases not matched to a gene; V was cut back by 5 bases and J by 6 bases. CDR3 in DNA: TGTGCCAGCAGTTACTCGCGGACAGGGAGTGTGGATGGCTACACCTTC. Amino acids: CASSYSRTGSVDGYTF.

The CDR3 DNA is TGTGCCAGCAGTGAAGGGGGACAGGTGAGGGGGGAGACCCAGTACTTC. It encodes CASSEGGQVRGETQYF. This chain uses TRBV25-1 with TRBJ2-5, with 8 bases matching TRBD1. J was trimmed by 5 bases and V by 2 bases; bases with no gene match: 10. Germline V gene data show CDR1 as MGHDK and CDR2 as SYGVNS. This CDR3 comprises 16 residues.

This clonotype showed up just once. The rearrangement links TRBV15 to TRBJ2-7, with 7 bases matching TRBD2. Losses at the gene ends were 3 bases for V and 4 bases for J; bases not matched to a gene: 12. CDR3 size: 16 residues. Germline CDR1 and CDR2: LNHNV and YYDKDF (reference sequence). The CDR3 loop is CATSRTTGGSLYEQYF. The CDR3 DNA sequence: TGTGCCACCAGCAGGACAACGGGAGGTAGTCTGTACGAGCAGTACTTC.

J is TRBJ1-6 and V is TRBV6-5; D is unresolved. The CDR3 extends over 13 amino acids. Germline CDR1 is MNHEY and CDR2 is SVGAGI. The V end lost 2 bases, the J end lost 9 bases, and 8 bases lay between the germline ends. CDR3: CASSYGRSSPLHF. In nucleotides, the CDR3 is TGTGCCAGCAGTTACGGGCGAAGTTCACCCCTCCACTTT.

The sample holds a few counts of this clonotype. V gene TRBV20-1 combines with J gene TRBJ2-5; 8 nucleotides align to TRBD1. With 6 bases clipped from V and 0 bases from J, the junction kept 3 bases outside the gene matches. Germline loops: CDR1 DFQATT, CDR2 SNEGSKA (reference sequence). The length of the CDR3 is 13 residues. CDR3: CSARDRYQETQYF. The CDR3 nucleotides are TGCAGTGCAAGGGACAGGTACCAAGAGACCCAGTACTTC.

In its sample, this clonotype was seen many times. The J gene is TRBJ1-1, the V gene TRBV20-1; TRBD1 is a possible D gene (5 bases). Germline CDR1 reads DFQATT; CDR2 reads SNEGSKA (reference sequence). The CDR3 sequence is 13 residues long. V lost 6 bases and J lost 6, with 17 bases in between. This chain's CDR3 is CSAWDLGIPEAFF. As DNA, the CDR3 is TGCAGTGCGTGGGACCTGGGGATCCCTGAAGCTTTCTTT.

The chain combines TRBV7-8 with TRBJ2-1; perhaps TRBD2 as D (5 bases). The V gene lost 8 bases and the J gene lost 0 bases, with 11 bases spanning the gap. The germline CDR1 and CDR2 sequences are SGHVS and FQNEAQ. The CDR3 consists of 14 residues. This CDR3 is CASESGDSYNEQFF. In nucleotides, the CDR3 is TGTGCCAGCGAGTCCGGGGACTCCTACAATGAGCAGTTCTTC.

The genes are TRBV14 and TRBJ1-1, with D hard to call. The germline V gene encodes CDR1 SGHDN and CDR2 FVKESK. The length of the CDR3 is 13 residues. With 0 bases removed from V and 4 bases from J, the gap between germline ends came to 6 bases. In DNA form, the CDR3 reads TGTGCCAGCAGCCAAGATATGAGCACTGAAGCTTTCTTT. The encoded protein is CASSQDMSTEAFF.

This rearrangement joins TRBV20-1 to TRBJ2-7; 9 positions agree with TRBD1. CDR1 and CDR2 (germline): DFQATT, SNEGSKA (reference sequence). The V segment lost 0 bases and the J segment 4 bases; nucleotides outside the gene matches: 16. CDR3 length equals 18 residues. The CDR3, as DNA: TGCAGTGCTAGAGATCTTATGGGACAGGGCGAGGATGGGTACGAGCAGTACTTC. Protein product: CSARDLMGQGEDGYEQYF.

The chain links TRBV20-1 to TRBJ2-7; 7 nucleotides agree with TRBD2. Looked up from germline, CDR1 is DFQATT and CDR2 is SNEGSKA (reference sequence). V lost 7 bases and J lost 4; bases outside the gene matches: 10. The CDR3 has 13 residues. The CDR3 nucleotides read TGCAGTGTTCTGACTAGCCGTTCATACGAGCAGTACTTC. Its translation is CSVLTSRSYEQYF.

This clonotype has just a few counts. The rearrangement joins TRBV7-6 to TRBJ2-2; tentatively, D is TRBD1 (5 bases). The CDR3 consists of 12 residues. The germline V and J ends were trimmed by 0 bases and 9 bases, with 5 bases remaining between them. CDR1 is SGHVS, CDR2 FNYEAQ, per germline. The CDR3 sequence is CASSLAGRELFF. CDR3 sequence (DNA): TGTGCCAGCAGCTTAGCGGGGCGGGAGCTGTTTTTT.

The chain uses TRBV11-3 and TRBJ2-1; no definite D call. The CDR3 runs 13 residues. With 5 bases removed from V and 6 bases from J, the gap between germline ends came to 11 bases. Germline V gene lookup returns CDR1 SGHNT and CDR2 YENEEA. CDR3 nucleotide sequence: TGTGCCAGCAGCCCCCGGGCGGTCAATGAGCAGTTCTTC. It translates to CASSPRAVNEQFF.